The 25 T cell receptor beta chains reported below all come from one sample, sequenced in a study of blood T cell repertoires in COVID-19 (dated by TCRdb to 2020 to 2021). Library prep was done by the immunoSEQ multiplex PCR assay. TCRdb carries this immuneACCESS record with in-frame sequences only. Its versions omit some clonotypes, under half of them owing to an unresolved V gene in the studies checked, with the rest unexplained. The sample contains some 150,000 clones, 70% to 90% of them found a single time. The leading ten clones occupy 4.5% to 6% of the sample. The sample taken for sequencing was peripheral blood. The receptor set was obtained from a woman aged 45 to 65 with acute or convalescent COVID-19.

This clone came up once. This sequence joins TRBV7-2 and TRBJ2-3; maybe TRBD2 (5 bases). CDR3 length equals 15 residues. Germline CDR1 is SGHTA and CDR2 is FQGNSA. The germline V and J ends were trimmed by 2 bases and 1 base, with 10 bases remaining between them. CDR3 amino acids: CASSLYGRGTDTQYF. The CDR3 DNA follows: TGTGCCAGCAGCTTATACGGGCGGGGCACAGATACGCAGTATTTT. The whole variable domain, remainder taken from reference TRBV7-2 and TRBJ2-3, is GAGVSQSPSNKVTEKGKDVELRCDPISGHTALYWYRQSLGQGLEFLIYFQGNSAPDKSGLPSDRFSAERTGGSVSTLTIQRTQQEDSAVYLCASSLYGRGTDTQYFGPGTRLTVL.

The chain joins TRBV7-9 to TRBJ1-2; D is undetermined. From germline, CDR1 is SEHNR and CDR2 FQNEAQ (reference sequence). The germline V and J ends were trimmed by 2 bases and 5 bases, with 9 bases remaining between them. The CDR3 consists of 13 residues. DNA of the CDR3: TGTGCCAGCAGCTTAAACGAGCCATATGGCTACACCTTC. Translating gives CASSLNEPYGYTF.

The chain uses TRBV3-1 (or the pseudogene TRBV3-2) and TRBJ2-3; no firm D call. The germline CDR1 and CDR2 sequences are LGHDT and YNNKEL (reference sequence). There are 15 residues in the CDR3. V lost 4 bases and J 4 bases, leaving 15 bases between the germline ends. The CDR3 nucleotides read TGTGCCAGCAGCCCGCTTACCACAACCCCAGATACGCAGTATTTT. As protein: CASSPLTTTPDTQYF.

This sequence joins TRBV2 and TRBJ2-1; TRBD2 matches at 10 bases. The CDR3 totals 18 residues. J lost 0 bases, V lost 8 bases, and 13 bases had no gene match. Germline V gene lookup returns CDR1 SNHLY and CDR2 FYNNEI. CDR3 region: CASGGPTSGASSYNEQFF. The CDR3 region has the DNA TGTGCCAGCGGAGGCCCCACTAGCGGGGCGAGCTCCTACAATGAGCAGTTCTTC.

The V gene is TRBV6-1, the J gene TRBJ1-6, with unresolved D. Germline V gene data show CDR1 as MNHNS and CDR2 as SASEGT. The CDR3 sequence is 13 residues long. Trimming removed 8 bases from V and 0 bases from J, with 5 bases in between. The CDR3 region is CASSSSYNSPLHF. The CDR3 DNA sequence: TGTGCCAGCTCGAGCTCCTATAATTCACCCCTCCACTTT.

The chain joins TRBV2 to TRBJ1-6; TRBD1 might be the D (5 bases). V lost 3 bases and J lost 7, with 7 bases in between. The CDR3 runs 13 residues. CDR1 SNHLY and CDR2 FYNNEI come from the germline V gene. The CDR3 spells CASSERQNSPLHF. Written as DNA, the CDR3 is TGTGCCAGCAGTGAGCGACAGAATTCACCCCTCCACTTT. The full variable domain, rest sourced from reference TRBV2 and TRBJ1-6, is EPEVTQTPSHQVTQMGQEVILRCVPISNHLYFYWYRQILGQKVEFLVSFYNNEISEKSEIFDDQFSVERPDGSNFTLKIRSTKLEDSAMYFCASSERQNSPLHFGNGTRLTVT.

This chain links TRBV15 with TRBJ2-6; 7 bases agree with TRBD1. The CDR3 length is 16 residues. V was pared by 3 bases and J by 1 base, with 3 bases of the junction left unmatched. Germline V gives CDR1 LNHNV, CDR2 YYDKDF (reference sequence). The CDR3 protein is CATSREQGSGANVLTF. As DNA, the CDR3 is TGTGCCACCAGCAGGGAACAGGGGTCTGGGGCCAACGTCCTGACTTTC.

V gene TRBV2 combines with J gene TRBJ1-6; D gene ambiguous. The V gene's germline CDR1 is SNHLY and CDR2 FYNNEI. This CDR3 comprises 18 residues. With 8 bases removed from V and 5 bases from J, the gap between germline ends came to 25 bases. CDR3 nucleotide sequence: TGTGCCAGCCCACCCTGGAGGCGGACTCCGGGTGATAATTCACCCCTCCACTTT. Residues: CASPPWRRTPGDNSPLHF. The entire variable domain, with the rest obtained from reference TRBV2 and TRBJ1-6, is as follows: EPEVTQTPSHQVTQMGQEVILRCVPISNHLYFYWYRQILGQKVEFLVSFYNNEISEKSEIFDDQFSVERPDGSNFTLKIRSTKLEDSAMYFCASPPWRRTPGDNSPLHFGNGTRLTVT.

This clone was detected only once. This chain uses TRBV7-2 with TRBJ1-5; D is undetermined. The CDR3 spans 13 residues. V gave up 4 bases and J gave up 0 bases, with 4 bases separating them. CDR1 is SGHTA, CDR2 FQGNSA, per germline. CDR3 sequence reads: CASSSYSNQPQHF. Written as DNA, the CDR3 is TGTGCCAGCAGCTCGTATAGCAATCAGCCCCAGCATTTT.

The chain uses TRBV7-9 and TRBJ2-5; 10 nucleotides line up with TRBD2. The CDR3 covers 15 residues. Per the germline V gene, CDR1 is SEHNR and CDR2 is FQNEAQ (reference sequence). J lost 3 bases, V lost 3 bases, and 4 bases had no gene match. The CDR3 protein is CASSFGLAGEETQYF. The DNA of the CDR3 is TGTGCCAGCAGCTTCGGGCTAGCGGGGGAAGAGACCCAGTACTTC.

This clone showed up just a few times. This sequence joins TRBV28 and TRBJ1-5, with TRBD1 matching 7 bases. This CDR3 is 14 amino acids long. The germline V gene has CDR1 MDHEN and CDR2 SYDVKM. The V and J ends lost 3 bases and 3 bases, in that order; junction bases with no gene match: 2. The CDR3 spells CASSLTGYNQPQHF. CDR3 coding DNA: TGTGCCAGCAGTTTGACAGGGTACAATCAGCCCCAGCATTTT.

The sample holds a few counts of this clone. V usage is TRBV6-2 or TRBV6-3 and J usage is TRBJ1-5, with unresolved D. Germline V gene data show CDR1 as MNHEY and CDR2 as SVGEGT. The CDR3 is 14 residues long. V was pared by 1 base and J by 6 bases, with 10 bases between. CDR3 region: CASSYFAGPQPQHF. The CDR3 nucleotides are TGTGCCAGCAGTTACTTCGCTGGGCCTCAGCCCCAGCATTTT.

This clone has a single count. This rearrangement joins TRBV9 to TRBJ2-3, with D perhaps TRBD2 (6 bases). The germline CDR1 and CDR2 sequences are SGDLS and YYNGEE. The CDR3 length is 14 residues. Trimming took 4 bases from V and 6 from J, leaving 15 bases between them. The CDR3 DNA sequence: TGTGCCAGCAGCCCTGAGGCGGGGTTTGATACGCAGTATTTT. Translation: CASSPEAGFDTQYF.

CDR3 protein: CAISAPDRVDFYGYTF. The CDR3 coding sequence is TGTGCCATCAGTGCCCCAGACAGAGTAGACTTCTATGGCTACACCTTC. This sequence joins TRBV10-3 and TRBJ1-2; D might be TRBD1 (5 bases). Germline loops: CDR1 ENHRY, CDR2 SYGVKD. Trimming shortened V by 4 bases and J by 4 bases, and 19 bases separated the two germline ends. CDR3 length equals 16 residues.

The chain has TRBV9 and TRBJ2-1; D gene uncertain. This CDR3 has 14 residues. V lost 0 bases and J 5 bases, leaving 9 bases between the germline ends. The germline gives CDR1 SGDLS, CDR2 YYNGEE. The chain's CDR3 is CASSVDLGNNEQFF. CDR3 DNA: TGTGCCAGCAGCGTAGATCTTGGCAACAATGAGCAGTTCTTC.

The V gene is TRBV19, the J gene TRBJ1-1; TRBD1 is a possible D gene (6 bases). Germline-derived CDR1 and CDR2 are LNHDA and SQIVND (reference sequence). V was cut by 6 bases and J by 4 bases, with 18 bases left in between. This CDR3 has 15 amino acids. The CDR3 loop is CASRGTFLGGTEAFF. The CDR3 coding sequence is TGTGCCAGTAGGGGGACGTTCTTAGGGGGCACTGAAGCTTTCTTT.

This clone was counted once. The CDR3 sequence is CASSAGSLRGLGYTF. CDR3 nucleotide sequence: TGTGCCAGCTCCGCCGGGTCCCTGAGGGGGCTTGGCTACACCTTC. The V call is TRBV18, the J call TRBJ1-2, with 7 bases lining up with TRBD1. V shed 6 bases and J 7 bases; nucleotides not matched to a gene: 14. Germline values: CDR1 KGHSH, CDR2 LQKENI. The CDR3 loop spans 15 amino acids.

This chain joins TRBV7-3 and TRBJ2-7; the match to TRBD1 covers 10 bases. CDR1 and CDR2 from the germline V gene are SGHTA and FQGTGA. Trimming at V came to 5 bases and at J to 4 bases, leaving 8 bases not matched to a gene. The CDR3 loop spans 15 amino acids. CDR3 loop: CASSKEPGQGYEQYF. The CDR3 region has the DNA TGTGCCAGCAGCAAGGAGCCGGGACAGGGGTACGAGCAGTACTTC.

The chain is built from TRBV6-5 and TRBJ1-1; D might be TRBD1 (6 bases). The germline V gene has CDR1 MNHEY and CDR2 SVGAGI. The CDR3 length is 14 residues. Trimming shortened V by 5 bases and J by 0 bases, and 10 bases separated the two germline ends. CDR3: CASSTGQLNTEAFF. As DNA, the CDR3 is TGTGCCAGCAGTACCGGACAGCTGAACACTGAAGCTTTCTTT.

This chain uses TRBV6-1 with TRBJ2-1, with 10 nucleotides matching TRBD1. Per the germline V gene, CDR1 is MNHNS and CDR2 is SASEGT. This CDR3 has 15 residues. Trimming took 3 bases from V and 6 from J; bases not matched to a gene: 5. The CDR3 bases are TGTGCCAGCAGTGACACGGACAGGGGGTTCAATGAGCAGTTCTTC. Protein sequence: CASSDTDRGFNEQFF.

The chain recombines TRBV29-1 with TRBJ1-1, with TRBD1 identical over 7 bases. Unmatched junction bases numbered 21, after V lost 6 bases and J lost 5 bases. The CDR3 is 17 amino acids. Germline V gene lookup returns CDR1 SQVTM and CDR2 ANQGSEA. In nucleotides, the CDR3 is TGCAGCGTGGGTATAGCGGCCCAGACAGGGAAGAGAACTGAAGCTTTCTTT. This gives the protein CSVGIAAQTGKRTEAFF.

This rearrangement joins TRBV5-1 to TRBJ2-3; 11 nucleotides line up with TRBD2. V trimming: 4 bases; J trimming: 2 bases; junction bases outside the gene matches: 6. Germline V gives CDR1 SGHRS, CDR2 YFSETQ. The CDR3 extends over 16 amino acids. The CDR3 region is CASSTGTSGFTDTQYF. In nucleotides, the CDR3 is TGCGCCAGCAGCACCGGGACTAGCGGATTCACAGATACGCAGTATTTT.

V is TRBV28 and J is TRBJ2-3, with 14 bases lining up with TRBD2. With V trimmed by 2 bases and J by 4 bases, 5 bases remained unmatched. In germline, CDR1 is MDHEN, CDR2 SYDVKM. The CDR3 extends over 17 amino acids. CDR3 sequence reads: CASSLPGLAGDADTQYF. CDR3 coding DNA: TGTGCCAGCAGTTTACCGGGACTAGCGGGGGATGCAGATACGCAGTATTTT.

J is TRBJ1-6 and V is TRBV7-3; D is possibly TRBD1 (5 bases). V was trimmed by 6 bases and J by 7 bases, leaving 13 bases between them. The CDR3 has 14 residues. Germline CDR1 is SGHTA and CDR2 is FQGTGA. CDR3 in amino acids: CASRGQGGNSPLHF. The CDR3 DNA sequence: TGTGCCAGCAGGGGGCAGGGAGGGAATTCACCCCTCCACTTT.

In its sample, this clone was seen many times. This CDR3 reads CASRRTGTGDYEQYF. The CDR3 coding sequence is TGTGCCAGCAGGCGAACCGGGACAGGGGACTACGAGCAGTACTTC. The chain has TRBV6-5 and TRBJ2-7, with 10 bases identical to TRBD1. The junction had 8 bases not matched to a gene; V was cut back by 6 bases and J by 3 bases. The CDR3 sequence is 15 residues long. Germline values: CDR1 MNHEY, CDR2 SVGAGI.